These 14 T cell receptor beta chains were sequenced from one sample in a study of CD8 T cells in ankylosing spondylitis. TCRdb reprocessed the 5' RACE reads via MiXCR and lists one record per CDR3 protein. The table records some 87,000 distinct CDR3 sequences, approximately 30% of them present only once. Sequenced: blood, either unsorted or a sorted T cell fraction (not recorded which). The receptors were sampled from a male donor with ankylosing spondylitis or in good health (not recorded which).

Ten or more counts support this clonotype. V and J are TRBV5-5 and TRBJ1-5; D remains unclear. CDR3 length equals 14 residues. Germline V lookup: CDR1 SGHKS, CDR2 YYEKEE (reference sequence). V was clipped by 1 base and J by 4 bases, with 9 bases between them. The CDR3 sequence is CASSLYKENQPQHF. The DNA for the CDR3 is TGTGCCAGCAGCTTGTATAAAGAAAATCAGCCCCAGCATTTT.

V and J are TRBV20-1 and TRBJ2-7; 11 positions agree with TRBD2. Looked up from germline, CDR1 is DFQATT and CDR2 is SNEGSKA (reference sequence). With V trimmed by 1 base and J by 3 bases, 5 bases remained unmatched. The CDR3 runs 15 residues. CDR3 region: CSARGPTSGNYEQYF. The CDR3 DNA follows: TGCAGTGCTAGAGGACCGACTAGCGGGAACTACGAGCAGTACTTC.

The J gene is TRBJ2-1, the V gene TRBV7-8; the D is unclear. V dropped 2 bases and J dropped 8 bases, with 13 bases sitting between them. The germline CDR1 and CDR2 sequences are SGHVS and FQNEAQ. CDR3 size: 14 residues. The CDR3 protein is CASSLSVRVDEQFF. Written as DNA, the CDR3 is TGTGCCAGCAGCTTATCCGTTCGAGTCGATGAGCAGTTCTTC.

This clonotype has just a few counts. CDR3 bases: TGCGCCAGCAGCTTGGCGGGTACTAGCGGGAACTACAATGAGCAGTTCTTC. As protein: CASSLAGTSGNYNEQFF. This sequence joins TRBV5-1 and TRBJ2-1; 10 bases line up with TRBD2. The V gene end was trimmed by 0 bases and the J gene end by 3 bases; junction bases not matched to a gene: 6. Germline V lookup: CDR1 SGHRS, CDR2 YFSETQ. CDR3 length: 17 residues. The full variable domain, rest sourced from reference TRBV5-1 and TRBJ2-1, is KAGVTQTPRYLIKTRGQQVTLSCSPISGHRSVSWYQQTPGQGLQFLFEYFSETQRNKGNFPGRFSGRQFSNSRSEMNVSTLELGDSALYLCASSLAGTSGNYNEQFFGPGTRLTVL.

This clonotype was found a few times. V gene TRBV18 combines with J gene TRBJ2-1, with D unresolved. Trimming took off 2 bases at V and 5 bases at J, with 4 bases between the two ends. The V gene's germline CDR1 is KGHSH and CDR2 LQKENI. The CDR3 loop spans 12 amino acids. The CDR3: CASSPIDNEQFF. The CDR3 coding sequence is TGTGCCAGCTCACCAATCGACAATGAGCAGTTCTTC.

The genes are TRBV20-1 and TRBJ1-2; 8 bases are shared with TRBD1. Germline lookup yields CDR1 DFQATT and CDR2 SNEGSKA (reference sequence). V was clipped by 4 bases and J by 6 bases; unmatched bases: 7. The CDR3 contains 13 residues. CDR3 loop: CSAMTGARDGYTF. The CDR3 bases are TGCAGTGCTATGACAGGGGCCAGAGATGGCTACACCTTC.

This chain connects TRBV12-3 or TRBV12-4 to TRBJ2-1; no firm D call. The CDR3 is made up of 15 amino acids. The germline V and J ends were trimmed by 3 bases and 6 bases, with 15 bases remaining between them. CDR3 residues: CASSFFTHTTNEQFF. The CDR3 DNA reads as TGTGCCAGCAGTTTTTTCACCCACACGACCAATGAGCAGTTCTTC.

This chain's CDR3 is CASRTGTAMDTQYF. CDR3 coding DNA: TGTGCCAGCAGAACCGGGACGGCTATGGATACGCAGTATTTT. The V gene is TRBV6-2 or TRBV6-3, the J gene TRBJ2-3, with D tentatively TRBD1 or TRBD2 (5 bases each). Germline V gene lookup returns CDR1 MNHEY and CDR2 SVGEGT. The CDR3 runs to 14 residues. The V end lost 6 bases, the J end lost 6 bases, and 16 bases lay between the germline ends.

This clonotype was observed a handful of times. The DNA for the CDR3 is TGTGCCAGCAGCCAAGGGGACAACAATGAGCAGTTCTTC. Translated: CASSQGDNNEQFF. This chain connects TRBV14 to TRBJ2-1; a weak D match, TRBD1 (6 bases). The CDR3 covers 13 residues. Germline V gene sequence: CDR1 SGHDN, CDR2 FVKESK. Trimming shortened V by 1 base and J by 5 bases, and 6 bases separated the two germline ends.

This clonotype was seen only a few times. Written as DNA, the CDR3 is TGTGCCACCAGTGATGCCGGACAGGGGAAGACGCAGTATTTT. It is translated as CATSDAGQGKTQYF. The genes are TRBV24-1 and TRBJ2-3, with TRBD1 matching over 9 bases. This CDR3 comprises 14 residues. Germline trimming cut 3 bases from V and 9 bases from J; bases unmatched to any gene: 6. Germline lookup yields CDR1 KGHDR and CDR2 SFDVKD.

At least ten counts were recorded for this clonotype. V gene TRBV7-9 combines with J gene TRBJ1-4, with TRBD1 identical over 8 bases. Trimming removed 5 bases from V and 2 bases from J; junction bases left unmatched: 4. This CDR3 is 15 amino acids long. Germline V CDR1 and CDR2: SEHNR, FQNEAQ (reference sequence). The CDR3 DNA reads as TGTGCCAGCAGCGAAAGACAGGGGACTAATGAAAAACTGTTTTTT. It translates to CASSERQGTNEKLFF.

This rearrangement joins TRBV20-1 to TRBJ1-1, with D perhaps matching TRBD1 (5 bases). The CDR3 is 14 residues long. In germline, CDR1 is DFQATT, CDR2 SNEGSKA (reference sequence). V lost 8 bases to trimming and J lost 6 bases, with 22 bases between them. DNA of the CDR3: TGCAGTCCCCTGGGGGGGGGAGGACACGCTGAAGCTTTCTTT. Its protein is CSPLGGGGHAEAFF.

The chain employs TRBV24-1 and TRBJ2-1, with D uncertain. Trimming pared 0 bases from V and 6 bases from J, leaving 14 bases between. CDR1 and CDR2 from the germline V gene are KGHDR and SFDVKD. The CDR3 covers 16 residues. CDR3 sequence (DNA): TGTGCCACCAGTGATTTGTCTCGAGGTGGAGTCAATGAGCAGTTCTTC. This codes for CATSDLSRGGVNEQFF.

This clonotype appeared a few times. In nucleotides, the CDR3 is TGTGCCATCACGGGACAGGGGAATGGCTACACCTTC. This codes for CAITGQGNGYTF. The chain recombines TRBV10-3 with TRBJ1-2; 10 nucleotides line up with TRBD1. Per germline, CDR1 ENHRY and CDR2 SYGVKD. V was pared by 7 bases and J by 6 bases, with 2 bases of the junction left unmatched. The CDR3 is made up of 12 amino acids.